This T cell receptor beta chain was observed in a study of blood T cells in healthy people across ages. This clonotype was found many times. Its matching antigen is unknown. CDR1 SGHTA and CDR2 FQGNSA come from the germline V gene. The CDR3 has 17 amino acids. Trimming cost V 1 base and J 0 bases; bases outside gene matches: 7. Then a second PCR, running about 6 to 12 cycles, was carried out with a sample-barcoded 5' primer and a J-beta primer mix. Each CDR3 protein gets one entry after TCRdb re-called the 5' RACE reads with MiXCR. The sample yields hundreds of thousands of distinct CDR3 sequences, about 43% seen once. General observations from the study: Strong correlation linked observed beta diversity and percent naive T cells. Per-million-T-cell TCR beta diversity fell roughly linearly with age.

The rearrangement joins TRBV7-2 to TRBJ2-7; 9 bases are a match to TRBD2. The sequence was collected from a man older than 75 in good health. Sequencing was performed on blood. The CDR3 loop reads CASSLGALAGTSYEQYF. Here the CDR3 DNA reads TGTGCCAGCAGCTTAGGTGCCCTAGCGGGGACCTCCTACGAGCAGTACTTC.